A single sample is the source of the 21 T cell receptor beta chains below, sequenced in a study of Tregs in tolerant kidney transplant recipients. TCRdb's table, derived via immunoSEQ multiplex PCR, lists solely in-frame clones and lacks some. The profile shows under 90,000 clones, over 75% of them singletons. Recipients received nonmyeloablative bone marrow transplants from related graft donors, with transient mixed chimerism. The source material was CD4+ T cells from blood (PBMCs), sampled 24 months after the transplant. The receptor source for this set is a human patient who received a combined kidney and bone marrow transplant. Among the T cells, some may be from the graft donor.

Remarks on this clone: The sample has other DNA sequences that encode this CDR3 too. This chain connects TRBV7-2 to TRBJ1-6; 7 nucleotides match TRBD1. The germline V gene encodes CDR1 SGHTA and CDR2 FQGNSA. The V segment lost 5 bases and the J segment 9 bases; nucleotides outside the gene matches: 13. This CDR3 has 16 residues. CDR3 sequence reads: CASSPNSGTVGSPLHF. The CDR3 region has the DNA TGTGCCAGCAGCCCAAACTCCGGGACAGTGGGTTCACCCCTCCACTTT.

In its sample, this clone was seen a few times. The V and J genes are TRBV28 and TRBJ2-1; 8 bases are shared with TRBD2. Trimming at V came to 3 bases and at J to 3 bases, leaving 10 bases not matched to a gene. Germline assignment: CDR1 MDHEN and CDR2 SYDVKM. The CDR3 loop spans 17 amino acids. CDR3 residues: CASSFQRGPGGYNEQFF. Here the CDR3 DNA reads TGTGCCAGCAGTTTCCAGCGGGGGCCCGGGGGCTACAATGAGCAGTTCTTC.

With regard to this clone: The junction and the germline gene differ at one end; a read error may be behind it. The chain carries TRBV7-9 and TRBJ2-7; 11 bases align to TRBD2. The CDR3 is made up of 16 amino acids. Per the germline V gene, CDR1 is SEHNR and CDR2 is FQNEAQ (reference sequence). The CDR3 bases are TGTGCCAGCAGCCGCACCGTAGATGTAGCGGGAGGGCCCCGTCCTTTC. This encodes CASSRTVDVAGGPRPF.

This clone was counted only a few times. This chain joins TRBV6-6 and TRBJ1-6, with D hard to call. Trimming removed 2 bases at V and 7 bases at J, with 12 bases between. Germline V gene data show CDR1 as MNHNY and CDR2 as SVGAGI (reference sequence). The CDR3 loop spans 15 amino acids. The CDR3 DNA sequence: TGTGCCAGCAGTTACCGGGCGCCGGGGAATTCACCCCTCCACTTT. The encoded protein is CASSYRAPGNSPLHF.

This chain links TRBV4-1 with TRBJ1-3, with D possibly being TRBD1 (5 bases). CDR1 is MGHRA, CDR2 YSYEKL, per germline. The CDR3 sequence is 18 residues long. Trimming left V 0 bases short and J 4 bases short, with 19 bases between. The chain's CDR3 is CASSQDPTGPGGGNTIYF. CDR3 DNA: TGCGCCAGCAGCCAAGACCCCACGGGGCCCGGGGGAGGAAACACCATATATTTT.

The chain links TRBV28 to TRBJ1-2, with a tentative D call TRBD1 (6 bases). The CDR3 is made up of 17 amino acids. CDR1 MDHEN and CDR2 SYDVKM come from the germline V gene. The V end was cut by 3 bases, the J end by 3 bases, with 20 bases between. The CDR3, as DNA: TGTGCCAGCAGTTTGGGGGCCCTAAGGGGCCAGGACTATGGCTACACCTTC. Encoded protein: CASSLGALRGQDYGYTF.

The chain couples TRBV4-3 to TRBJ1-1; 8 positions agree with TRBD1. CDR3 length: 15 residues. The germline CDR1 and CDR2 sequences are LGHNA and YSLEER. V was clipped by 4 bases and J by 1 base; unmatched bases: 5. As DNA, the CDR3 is TGCGCCAGCAGCCGCCAGGGGGCAGGGAACACTGAAGCTTTCTTT. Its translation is CASSRQGAGNTEAFF.

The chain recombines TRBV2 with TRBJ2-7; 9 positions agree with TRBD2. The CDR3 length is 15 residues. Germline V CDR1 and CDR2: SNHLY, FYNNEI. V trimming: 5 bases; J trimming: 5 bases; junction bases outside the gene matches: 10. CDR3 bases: TGTGCCAGCAGTCACGGGACTAGCCAGTTCCACGAGCAGTACTTC. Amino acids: CASSHGTSQFHEQYF.

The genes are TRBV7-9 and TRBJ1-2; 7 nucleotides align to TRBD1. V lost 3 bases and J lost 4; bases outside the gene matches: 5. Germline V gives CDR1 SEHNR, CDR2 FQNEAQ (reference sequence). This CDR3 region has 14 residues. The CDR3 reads CASSFDRAGYGYTF. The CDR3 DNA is TGTGCCAGCAGCTTTGACAGGGCGGGCTATGGCTACACCTTC. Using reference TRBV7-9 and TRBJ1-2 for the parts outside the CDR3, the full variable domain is DTGVSQNPRHKITKRGQNVTFRCDPISEHNRLYWYRQTLGQGPEFLTYFQNEAQLEKSRLLSDRFSAERPKGSFSTLEIQRTEQGDSAMYLCASSFDRAGYGYTFGSGTRLTVV.

CDR3 coding DNA: TGTGCCAGTAGTTCCACGGAGCGGGAGGGCCGCACCGGGGAGCTGTTTTTT. Translated: CASSSTEREGRTGELFF. The rearrangement links TRBV19 to TRBJ2-2; 10 nucleotides agree with TRBD2. This CDR3 has 17 residues. The trim removed 5 bases at V and 4 bases at J, leaving 10 bases unmatched. The germline CDR1 and CDR2 sequences are LNHDA and SQIVND (reference sequence).

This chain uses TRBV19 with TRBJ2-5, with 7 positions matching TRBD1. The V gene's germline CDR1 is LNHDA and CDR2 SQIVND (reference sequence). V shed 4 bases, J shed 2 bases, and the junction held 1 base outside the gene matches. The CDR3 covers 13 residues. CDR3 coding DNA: TGTGCCAGTAGTAGGGGACAGCAAGAGACCCAGTACTTC. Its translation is CASSRGQQETQYF.

The CDR3 region is CASSYLQGPYGYTF. CDR3 nucleotides: TGTGCCAGCAGTTACCTACAGGGTCCCTATGGCTACACCTTC. The chain uses TRBV6-5 and TRBJ1-2; D may be TRBD1 (6 bases). The V end lost 2 bases, the J end lost 4 bases, and 11 bases lay between the germline ends. Looked up from germline, CDR1 is MNHEY and CDR2 is SVGAGI. The CDR3 spans 14 residues.

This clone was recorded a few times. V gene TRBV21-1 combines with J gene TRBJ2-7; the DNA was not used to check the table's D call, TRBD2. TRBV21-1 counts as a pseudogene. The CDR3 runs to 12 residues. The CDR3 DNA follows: TGTGCCAGCACCGCGGCGGGGTACGAGCAGTACTTC. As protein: CASTAAGYEQYF.

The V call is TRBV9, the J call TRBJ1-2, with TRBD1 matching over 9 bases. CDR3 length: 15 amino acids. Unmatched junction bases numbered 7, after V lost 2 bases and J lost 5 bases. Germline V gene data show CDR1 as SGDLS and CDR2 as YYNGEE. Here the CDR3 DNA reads TGTGCCAGCAGCGTTGGACAGGGGCCACAATATGGCTACACCTTC. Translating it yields CASSVGQGPQYGYTF.

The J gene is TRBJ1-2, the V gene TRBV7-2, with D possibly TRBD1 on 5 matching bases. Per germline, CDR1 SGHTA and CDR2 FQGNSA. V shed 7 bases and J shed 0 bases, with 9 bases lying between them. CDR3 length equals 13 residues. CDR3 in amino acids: CASTQGTNYGYTF. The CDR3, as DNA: TGTGCCAGCACCCAGGGCACTAACTATGGCTACACCTTC.

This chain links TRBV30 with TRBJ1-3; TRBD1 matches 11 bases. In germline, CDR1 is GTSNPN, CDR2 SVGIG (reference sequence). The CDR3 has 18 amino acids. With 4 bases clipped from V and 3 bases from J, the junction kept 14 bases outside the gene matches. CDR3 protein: CAWTLLRTGGTFGNTIYF. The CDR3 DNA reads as TGTGCCTGGACCCTACTCCGGACAGGGGGCACCTTTGGAAACACCATATATTTT. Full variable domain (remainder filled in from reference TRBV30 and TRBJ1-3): SQTIHQWPATLVQPVGSPLSLECTVEGTSNPNLYWYRQAAGRGLQLLFYSVGIGQISSEVPQNLSASRPQDRQFILSSKKLLLSDSGFYLCAWTLLRTGGTFGNTIYFGEGSWLTVV.

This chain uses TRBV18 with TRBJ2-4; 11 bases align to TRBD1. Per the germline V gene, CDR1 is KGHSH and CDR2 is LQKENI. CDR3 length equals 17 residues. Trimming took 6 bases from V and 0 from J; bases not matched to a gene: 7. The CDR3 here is CASSPIGQGAAKNIQYF. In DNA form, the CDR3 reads TGTGCCAGCTCCCCCATAGGACAGGGGGCAGCCAAAAACATTCAGTACTTC.

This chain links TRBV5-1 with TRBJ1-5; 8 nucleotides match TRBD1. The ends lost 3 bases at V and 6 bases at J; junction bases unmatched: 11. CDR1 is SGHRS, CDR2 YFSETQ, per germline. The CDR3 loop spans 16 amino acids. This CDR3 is CASSSDNGQGSQPQHF. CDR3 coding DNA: TGCGCCAGCAGCTCCGACAATGGACAGGGTAGTCAGCCCCAGCATTTT.

CDR3 protein: CASSGGASGYSYNEQFF. For the CDR3, the DNA is TGTGCCAGCAGCGGGGGGGCTAGCGGATACTCCTACAATGAGCAGTTCTTC. The chain has TRBV7-9 and TRBJ2-1, with D possibly TRBD2 on 7 matching bases. CDR1 SEHNR and CDR2 FQNEAQ come from the germline V gene (reference sequence). The CDR3 totals 17 residues. Trimming took off 5 bases at V and 0 bases at J, with 17 bases between the two ends. The variable domain in full, with the rest retrieved from reference TRBV7-9 and TRBJ2-1, is DTGVSQNPRHKITKRGQNVTFRCDPISEHNRLYWYRQTLGQGPEFLTYFQNEAQLEKSRLLSDRFSAERPKGSFSTLEIQRTEQGDSAMYLCASSGGASGYSYNEQFFGPGTRLTVL.

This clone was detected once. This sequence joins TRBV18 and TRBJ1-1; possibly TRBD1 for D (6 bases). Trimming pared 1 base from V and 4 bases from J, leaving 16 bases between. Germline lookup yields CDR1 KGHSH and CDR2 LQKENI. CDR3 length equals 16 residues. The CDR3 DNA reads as TGTGCCAGCTCACCACAACTATCGAGAGGGGGCACTGAAGCTTTCTTT. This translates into CASSPQLSRGGTEAFF.

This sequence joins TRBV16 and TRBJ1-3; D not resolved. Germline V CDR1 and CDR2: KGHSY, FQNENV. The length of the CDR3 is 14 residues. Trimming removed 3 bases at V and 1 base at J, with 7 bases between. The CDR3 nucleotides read TGTGCCAGCAGCCACAGGCTATCTGGAAACACCATATATTTT. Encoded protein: CASSHRLSGNTIYF.